The 10 T cell receptor beta chains in this list originate from one sample, sequenced in a study of breast tumors, draining lymph nodes, adjacent tissues. TCRdb re-analysed the multiplex PCR reads in MiXCR, keeping a single row per CDR3 protein. Among around 230,000 distinct CDR3 sequences, less than 35% were seen once, and the ten largest hold 3% to 4%. The lymph nodes were axillary draining lymph nodes from breast cancer patients. Sample: axillary lymph node tissue. The receptor set was obtained from a female donor with breast cancer. Some clones in this sample may be carry-over from other donors' samples.

This clonotype has only a few counts. The chain employs TRBV12-3 or TRBV12-4 and TRBJ2-7, with TRBD2 identical over 10 bases. The CDR3 covers 12 residues. Germline trimming cut 6 bases from V and 9 bases from J; bases unmatched to any gene: 5. The CDR3 coding sequence is TGTGCCAGCAGCGACCTAGCGGGGGTGCAGTACGTC. Encoded protein: CASSDLAGVQYV.

This clonotype was counted at least ten times. The rearrangement joins TRBV20-1 to TRBJ2-2; 10 bases match TRBD2. V gave up 2 bases and J gave up 5 bases; unmatched junction bases: 11. Germline CDR1 and CDR2: DFQATT and SNEGSKA (reference sequence). The CDR3 is made up of 17 amino acids. CDR3 in amino acids: CSARRGLAGVKTGELFF. The CDR3 nucleotides read TGCAGTGCTAGACGGGGGCTAGCGGGAGTAAAGACCGGGGAGCTGTTTTTT.

The sample holds a few counts of this clonotype. The chain employs TRBV6-1 and TRBJ1-2, with 8 bases aligning to TRBD1. With V trimmed by 4 bases and J by 8 bases, 12 bases remained unmatched. This CDR3 contains 15 residues. Germline lookup yields CDR1 MNHNS and CDR2 SASEGT. The CDR3 bases are TGTGCCAGCAGTGTAGACAGGGGTCAGGTTGGAGGCTACACCTTC. Its protein is CASSVDRGQVGGYTF.

CDR3 sequence (DNA): TGTGCCAGCAGCTCCAGACAGGGGGAGAGCACCGGGGGAGATACGCAGTATTTT. Its translation is CASSSRQGESTGGDTQYF. The V gene is TRBV7-9, the J gene TRBJ2-3, with TRBD1 identical over 9 bases. Losses at the gene ends were 4 bases for V and 5 bases for J; bases not matched to a gene: 16. The CDR3 spans 18 residues. Germline assignment: CDR1 SEHNR and CDR2 FQNEAQ (reference sequence).

CDR3 in DNA: TGTGCCAGCAGCGTAGGACAGGGGAACACTGAAGCTTTCTTT. Translated, it gives CASSVGQGNTEAFF. This chain uses TRBV9 with TRBJ1-1; 7 bases fit TRBD1. This CDR3 comprises 14 residues. V trimming: 0 bases; J trimming: 1 base; junction bases outside the gene matches: 0. Germline V gives CDR1 SGDLS, CDR2 YYNGEE.

This chain uses TRBV6-6 with TRBJ2-5; D remains unclear. The V gene's germline CDR1 is MNHNY and CDR2 SVGAGI (reference sequence). V lost 8 bases, J lost 2 bases, and 21 bases lay in between. This CDR3 has 16 residues. This CDR3 reads CASSPAASGQQETQYF. CDR3 in DNA: TGTGCCAGCTCCCCCGCAGCCTCTGGGCAGCAAGAGACCCAGTACTTC.

This clonotype showed up many times. The chain has TRBV6-6 and TRBJ2-7, with 14 bases identical to TRBD2. The CDR3 has 19 residues. The junction had 18 bases not matched to a gene; V was cut back by 7 bases and J by 4 bases. In germline, CDR1 is MNHNY, CDR2 SVGAGI (reference sequence). CDR3 in DNA: TGTGCCAGCAACCCTAGAGCAGGGACTAGCGGGAGTCGGCCTTACGAGCAGTACTTC. This translates into CASNPRAGTSGSRPYEQYF.

The table lists this clonotype with a few counts. The rearrangement joins TRBV28 to TRBJ1-2, with D possibly TRBD1 on 6 matching bases. Per germline, CDR1 MDHEN and CDR2 SYDVKM. CDR3 length: 15 amino acids. V was trimmed by 5 bases and J by 2 bases, leaving 15 bases between them. The CDR3 DNA reads as TGTGCCAGCAGTGGCCCCCACACAGGGAACTATGGCTACACCTTC. It codes for CASSGPHTGNYGYTF.

This clonotype was seen more than once but under ten times. The V and J genes are TRBV27 and TRBJ1-3; D gene unclear. The CDR3 loop spans 13 amino acids. The germline gives CDR1 MNHEY, CDR2 SMNVEV (reference sequence). V shed 7 bases and J shed 0 bases, with 7 bases lying between them. The DNA of the CDR3 is TGTGCCAGCAAGGGATACTCTGGAAACACCATATATTTT. It codes for CASKGYSGNTIYF.

V gene TRBV2 combines with J gene TRBJ2-5; TRBD2 is a possible D gene (6 bases). In germline, CDR1 is SNHLY, CDR2 FYNNEI. The CDR3 is 15 amino acids. The ends were cut back, 3 bases at V and 1 base at J, with 12 bases in the middle. For the CDR3, the DNA is TGTGCCAGCAGTGAGGGTTCAGCGGGCCAAGAGACCCAGTACTTC. Translating gives CASSEGSAGQETQYF.